The TCR beta chain under discussion was sequenced for a study of regulatory T cells in long-lasting Graves disease. Regarding the study as a whole: Relative to newly diagnosed Graves' patients, persistent ones had lower TCR diversity. Preferential use of TRBV28, TRBJ1-2 and TRBJ2-5 was seen in persistent disease.

Sequencing libraries for TCR beta were prepared with iRepertoire HTBI primers and Arm-PCR of CDR3 regions. Per the original methods: Across the samples, identification revealed around 65 TRBV and 12 to 15 TRBJ segments. TCRdb re-analysed the multiplex PCR reads in MiXCR, keeping a single row per CDR3 protein. These V and J calls originate from TCRdb's pipeline instead of the authors' own analysis. The sample shows roughly 450,000 distinct CDR3 sequences, about 25% of them seen only once. About this clonotype: Its specificity is not known.

Indicated time point: persistent/refractory GD, antithyroid drugs over 5 years with positive TRAb. PBMCs were the source of the RNA used for TCR sequencing. The CDR3 is 15 amino acids. Germline assignment: CDR1 LGHDT and CDR2 YNNKEL (reference sequence). Trimming cost V 3 bases and J 5 bases; bases outside gene matches: 7. The clonotype comes from a female donor with Graves disease. The material was peripheral blood mononuclear cells (PBMCs), obtained when the disease was refractory, from a patient treated with antithyroid drugs. The V call is TRBV3-1, the J call TRBJ1-1, with 9 bases matching TRBD1. CDR3 sequence reads: CASSHRTGVSTEAFF. Here the CDR3 DNA reads TGTGCCAGCAGCCATAGGACAGGGGTTTCAACTGAAGCTTTCTTT.